The present entry profiles one T cell receptor beta chain with its context. Its matching antigen is unknown. This PCR relied on a set of 60 Vbeta primers and 13 Jbeta primers. The assay was immunoSEQ multiplex PCR, and TCRdb's table has in-frame clones only and misses some. The sample consists of around 110,000 clones, about 75% of them appearing once. The sample is drawn from a study of cytomegalovirus exposure and HLA in healthy donors. Study details: Most genotyped donors, about four fifths of roughly 400, had Caucasian-associated genetic ancestry. Study findings and constraints: Information on immune exposure was restricted to one variable (CMV serostatus). According to a later analysis, most TCR beta chains associated with CMV appeared HLA-restricted.

Between the trimmed V and J ends, which lost 3 bases and 4 bases, there was a span of 9 bases. CDR1 and CDR2 (germline): SQVTM, ANQGSEA. The CDR3 spans 12 residues. Specimen: PBMCs. The sequence was obtained from a male donor in good health and CMV-seropositive. The chain recombines TRBV29-1 with TRBJ1-1; D is uncertain. The CDR3 DNA reads as TGCAGCGTTGACGCGGTCGGCACTGAAGCTTTCTTT. It is translated as CSVDAVGTEAFF.